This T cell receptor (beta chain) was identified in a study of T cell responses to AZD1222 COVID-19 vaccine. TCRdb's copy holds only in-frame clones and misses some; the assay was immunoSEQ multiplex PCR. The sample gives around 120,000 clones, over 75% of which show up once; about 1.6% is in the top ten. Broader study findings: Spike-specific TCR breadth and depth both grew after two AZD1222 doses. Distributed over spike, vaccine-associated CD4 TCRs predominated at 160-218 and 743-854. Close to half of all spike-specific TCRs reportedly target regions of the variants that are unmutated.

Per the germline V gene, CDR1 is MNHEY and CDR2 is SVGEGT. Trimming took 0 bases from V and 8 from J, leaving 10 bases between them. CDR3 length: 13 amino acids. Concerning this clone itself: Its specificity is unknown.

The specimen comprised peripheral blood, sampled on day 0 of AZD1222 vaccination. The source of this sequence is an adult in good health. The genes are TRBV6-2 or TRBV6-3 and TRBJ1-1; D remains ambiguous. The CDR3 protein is CASSYSGGVEAFF. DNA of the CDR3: TGTGCCAGCAGTTACTCCGGCGGAGTCGAAGCTTTCTTT.